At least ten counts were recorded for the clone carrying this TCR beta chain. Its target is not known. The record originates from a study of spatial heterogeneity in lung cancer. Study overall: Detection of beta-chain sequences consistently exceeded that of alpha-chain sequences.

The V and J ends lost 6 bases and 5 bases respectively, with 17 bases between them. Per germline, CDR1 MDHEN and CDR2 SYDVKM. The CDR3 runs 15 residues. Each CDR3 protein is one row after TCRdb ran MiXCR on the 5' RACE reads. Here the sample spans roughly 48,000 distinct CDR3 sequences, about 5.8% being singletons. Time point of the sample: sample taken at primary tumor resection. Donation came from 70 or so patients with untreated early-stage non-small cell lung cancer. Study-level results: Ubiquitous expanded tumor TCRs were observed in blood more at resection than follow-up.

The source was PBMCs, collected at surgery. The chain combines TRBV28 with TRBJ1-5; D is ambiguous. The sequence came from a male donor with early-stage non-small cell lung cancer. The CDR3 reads CASSPTGRGDQPQHF. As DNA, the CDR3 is TGTGCCAGCAGCCCGACCGGACGGGGAGATCAGCCCCAGCATTTT.